This TCR beta chain was recorded in a study of preoperative IRX-2 immunotherapy in early breast cancer. Treatment here: preoperative locoregional IRX-2 cytokine immunotherapy. Patients received preoperative, locoregional IRX-2 cytokine immunotherapy in a phase Ib study. This CDR3 contains 12 residues. Trimming shortened V by 8 bases and J by 7 bases, and 12 bases separated the two germline ends. From germline, CDR1 is MNHGY and CDR2 SAAAGT. Sequencing used immunoSEQ multiplex PCR; TCRdb keeps in-frame clones, though not all of them. The sample lists 800 to 850 clones, 65% to 75% occurring once. This clone was found a few times.

The sequenced sample was tumor tissue, obtained after IRX-2 immunotherapy. This receptor was identified in a human donor with breast cancer. This chain joins TRBV6-8 and TRBJ1-3; D call uncertain. CDR3 protein: CASDRGSNTIYF. As DNA, the CDR3 is TGTGCCAGCGATCGGGGAAGCAACACCATATATTTT.